A single T cell receptor beta chain is shown here with its context. Its target is not known. Germline CDR1 and CDR2: SGDLS and YYNGEE. Trimming took 3 bases from V and 2 from J; bases not matched to a gene: 14. CDR3 length: 18 amino acids. The sample belongs to a study of cytotoxic CD8 clonotypes in ibrutinib-treated CLL. Study findings and constraints: Having risen at ibrutinib response, clonality had fallen back toward baseline by progression.

TCRdb keeps only in-frame clones here, not all; method: immunoSEQ multiplex PCR. The sample lists about 130,000 clones; roughly 80% were seen once. The V call is TRBV9, the J call TRBJ2-3; 8 bases line up with TRBD2. This TCR was recovered from a human donor with chronic lymphocytic leukemia. Sequencing used PBMCs, obtained after 24 months of ibrutinib treatment. CDR3 in amino acids: CASSERGYSGALTDTQYF. The DNA for the CDR3 is TGTGCCAGCAGCGAGAGGGGATATAGCGGGGCCCTCACAGATACGCAGTATTTT.